A single sample gave rise to the 6 T cell receptor beta chains below, sequenced in a study of long-term antiretroviral therapy in people with HIV. Researchers report immunoSEQ v3.0 was run at survey level. The data were produced by immunoSEQ multiplex PCR, yet TCRdb's version contains in-frame clones alone and is incomplete. Seen here are some 16,000 clones, about 95% observed once, and the top ten hold approximately 1.4%. This specimen was unsorted PBMCs, taken roughly 10 years after starting antiretroviral therapy. These receptors were collected from a man younger than 45 with HIV.

The sample holds one count of this clone. V is TRBV6-5 and J is TRBJ2-3; TRBD1 matches at 7 bases. CDR1 and CDR2 (germline): MNHEY, SVGAGI. V shed 5 bases, J shed 1 base, and the junction held 6 bases outside the gene matches. The CDR3 spans 15 residues. The CDR3, as DNA: TGTGCCAGCAGTGCCAGGGGGTTAGGCACAGATACGCAGTATTTT. This gives the protein CASSARGLGTDTQYF.

V usage is TRBV15 and J usage is TRBJ2-3; the D call may be TRBD1 or TRBD2 (6 bases each). This CDR3 is 15 amino acids long. CDR1 is LNHNV and CDR2 is YYDKDF in the germline V gene (reference sequence). The V and J ends lost 4 bases and 6 bases respectively, with 17 bases between them. CDR3 sequence reads: CATSISGDWVDTQYF. For the CDR3, the DNA is TGTGCCACCAGCATCTCAGGGGACTGGGTTGATACGCAGTATTTT. Drawing the rest from reference TRBV15 and TRBJ2-3, the complete variable domain is DAMVIQNPRYQVTQFGKPVTLSCSQTLNHNVMYWYQQKSSQAPKLLFHYYDKDFNNEADTPDNFQSRRPNTSFCFLDIRSPGLGDTAMYLCATSISGDWVDTQYFGPGTRLTVL.

The V and J genes are TRBV16 and TRBJ2-3; 8 nucleotides line up with TRBD1. Looked up from germline, CDR1 is KGHSY and CDR2 is FQNENV. Trimming at V came to 5 bases and at J to 2 bases, leaving 6 bases not matched to a gene. This CDR3 spans 15 amino acids. CDR3 residues: CASSGGQGNTDTQYF. For the CDR3, the DNA is TGTGCCAGCAGCGGAGGACAGGGCAACACAGATACGCAGTATTTT.

V and J are TRBV6-1 and TRBJ1-5; D gene uncertain. The V gene lost 1 base and the J gene lost 4 bases, with 11 bases spanning the gap. The CDR3 is 15 amino acids. Germline loops: CDR1 MNHNS, CDR2 SASEGT. The CDR3 region is CASSEGVFGNQPQHF. In DNA form, the CDR3 reads TGTGCCAGCAGTGAAGGGGTATTTGGTAATCAGCCCCAGCATTTT.

The V gene is TRBV4-1, the J gene TRBJ2-3; the D is unclear. This CDR3 is 13 amino acids long. V was trimmed by 5 bases and J by 3 bases, leaving 9 bases between them. Germline loops: CDR1 MGHRA, CDR2 YSYEKL. The DNA for the CDR3 is TGCGCCAGCAGCGGCCGTCAAACAGATACGCAGTATTTT. Amino acids: CASSGRQTDTQYF.

The genes are TRBV7-2 and TRBJ1-5, with 7 bases matching TRBD1. The germline gives CDR1 SGHTA, CDR2 FQGNSA. The trim removed 3 bases at V and 7 bases at J, leaving 9 bases unmatched. The CDR3 sequence is 15 residues long. CDR3 in amino acids: CASSLGRDRGQPQHF. The CDR3 DNA follows: TGTGCCAGCAGCTTGGGGCGGGACAGAGGGCAGCCCCAGCATTTT.